The 21 T cell receptor beta chains listed next were all sequenced from one sample in a study of regulatory T cells in long-lasting Graves disease. Arm-PCR of CDR3 regions and iRepertoire HTBI primers were used to build TCR beta libraries. TCRdb processed the multiplex PCR reads anew with MiXCR; each CDR3 protein has one entry. The sample carries some 420,000 distinct CDR3 sequences, approximately 23% recorded once. The sample's time point: persistent/refractory GD, antithyroid drugs over 5 years with positive TRAb. The authors made the TCR library using RNA they extracted from PBMCs. Sequencing was performed on peripheral blood mononuclear cells (PBMCs), taken when the disease was refractory, from a patient treated with antithyroid drugs. The receptors were gathered from a female donor with Graves disease.

This clonotype was counted many times. The V gene is TRBV28, the J gene TRBJ2-5; 7 bases are shared with TRBD1. Germline CDR1 reads MDHEN; CDR2 reads SYDVKM. The CDR3 covers 16 residues. J gave up 3 bases and V 7 bases, and 14 bases lay outside the gene matches. The CDR3 here is CASTPTGTAKEETQYF. CDR3 nucleotide sequence: TGTGCCAGCACACCCACCGGGACAGCTAAAGAAGAGACCCAGTACTTC.

The chain joins TRBV24-1 to TRBJ1-3; 9 bases fit TRBD1. Germline CDR1 reads KGHDR; CDR2 reads SFDVKD. CDR3 length: 17 residues. Germline trimming cut 3 bases from V and 3 bases from J; bases unmatched to any gene: 8. CDR3 nucleotide sequence: TGTGCCACCAGTGATCAAGGACAGGGGCTGTTTGGAAACACCATATATTTT. This translates into CATSDQGQGLFGNTIYF.

This clonotype came up a few times. The chain employs TRBV30 and TRBJ2-7; 10 bases match TRBD2. The junction had 3 bases not matched to a gene; V was cut back by 1 base and J by 6 bases. This CDR3 contains 13 residues. The germline gives CDR1 GTSNPN, CDR2 SVGIG (reference sequence). CDR3 protein: CAWSATSGTEQYF. DNA of the CDR3: TGTGCCTGGAGTGCCACTAGCGGGACCGAGCAGTACTTC.

The V gene is TRBV10-3, the J gene TRBJ1-5, with D perhaps TRBD1 (5 bases). Deletions cut 10 bases from V and 3 bases from J, with 16 bases between. In germline, CDR1 is ENHRY, CDR2 SYGVKD. The CDR3 runs to 14 residues. CDR3 protein: CATGGPINNQPQHF. The CDR3 nucleotides read TGTGCCACCGGGGGACCTATAAACAATCAGCCCCAGCATTTT.

The V and J genes are TRBV20-1 and TRBJ2-1; D is possibly TRBD1 (5 bases). V was trimmed by 6 bases and J by 8 bases, leaving 26 bases between them. This CDR3 has 16 residues. Germline V gene sequence: CDR1 DFQATT, CDR2 SNEGSKA (reference sequence). The CDR3 bases are TGCAGTGCCTCGACCTTAGGGGTAGGGATTTCGGATGAGCAGTTCTTC. Protein product: CSASTLGVGISDEQFF.

Concerning this clonotype: This clone may be a read error of a much larger clone one base away. This rearrangement joins TRBV11-2 to TRBJ2-7, with TRBD2 matching 7 bases. The CDR3 has 15 amino acids. Germline V gives CDR1 SGHAT, CDR2 FQNNGV. CDR3 sequence reads: CASSSPRGAVRERYF. In DNA, the CDR3 is TGTGCCAGCAGCTCCCCCCGGGGCGCGGTGCGGGAGCGGTACTTC.

V gene TRBV25-1 combines with J gene TRBJ1-3; a possible D gene is TRBD1 (6 bases). The V and J ends lost 5 bases and 2 bases respectively, with 19 bases between them. This CDR3 is built from 17 residues. Germline V CDR1 and CDR2: MGHDK, SYGVNS. CDR3: CASSRQGRMSPGNTIYF. The CDR3 coding sequence is TGTGCCAGCAGTCGCCAGGGGAGAATGAGTCCTGGAAACACCATATATTTT.

This chain uses TRBV5-1 with TRBJ2-3; the match to TRBD2 covers 13 bases. The CDR3 covers 17 residues. Trimming took 0 bases from V and 0 from J; bases not matched to a gene: 1. Germline V gives CDR1 SGHRS, CDR2 YFSETQ. The CDR3, as DNA: TGCGCCAGCAGCTTGGTGACTAGCGGGGGGAGCACAGATACGCAGTATTTT. It yields the protein CASSLVTSGGSTDTQYF. Supplemented by reference TRBV5-1 and TRBJ2-3, the full variable domain reads KAGVTQTPRYLIKTRGQQVTLSCSPISGHRSVSWYQQTPGQGLQFLFEYFSETQRNKGNFPGRFSGRQFSNSRSEMNVSTLELGDSALYLCASSLVTSGGSTDTQYFGPGTRLTVL.

The table lists this clonotype with a few counts. The chain combines TRBV28 with TRBJ1-4; D uncertain. The germline V gene encodes CDR1 MDHEN and CDR2 SYDVKM. V was pared by 10 bases and J by 5 bases, with 14 bases between. CDR3 length: 13 residues. This CDR3 reads CATVGQNNEKLFF. The CDR3 DNA sequence: TGTGCCACCGTCGGGCAGAACAATGAAAAACTGTTTTTT.

This clonotype was counted many times. The rearrangement joins TRBV6-5 to TRBJ1-4; TRBD1 aligns across 7 bases. Germline CDR1 reads MNHEY; CDR2 reads SVGAGI. V was pared by 4 bases and J by 4 bases, with 3 bases of the junction left unmatched. The CDR3 covers 14 residues. The CDR3 bases are TGTGCCAGCAGTTCCCGGGACAGTAATGAAAAACTGTTTTTT. Its protein product is CASSSRDSNEKLFF.

In this sample, this clonotype turned up a few times. The CDR3, as DNA: TGTGCCAGCAGCGAGAGGGGACAGGGAAACACCGGGGAGCTGTTTTTT. This encodes CASSERGQGNTGELFF. This chain uses TRBV9 with TRBJ2-2; 9 nucleotides line up with TRBD1. The CDR3 extends over 16 amino acids. Germline CDR1 and CDR2: SGDLS and YYNGEE. Losses at the gene ends were 3 bases for V and 2 bases for J; bases not matched to a gene: 5.

This clonotype has a count of ten or more. At one boundary the junction diverges from the germline segment, which might be a read error. The chain combines TRBV28 with TRBJ1-1; 9 bases agree with TRBD1. The germline V gene has CDR1 MDHEN and CDR2 SYDVKM. This CDR3 is built from 14 residues. In nucleotides, the CDR3 is TGTGCCAGCAGTTTAGGGACAGGGAACATTGAAGCTTTCTTT. The encoded protein is CASSLGTGNIEAFF.

This clonotype was observed a handful of times. V is TRBV20-1 and J is TRBJ2-7, with D hard to call. V dropped 1 base and J dropped 1 base, with 8 bases sitting between them. This CDR3 has 13 amino acids. Germline CDR1 reads DFQATT; CDR2 reads SNEGSKA (reference sequence). CDR3 DNA: TGCAGTGCTAGAGGACCGGGTTCCTACGAGCAGTACTTC. It encodes CSARGPGSYEQYF.

This clonotype has at least ten counts. This chain links TRBV2 with TRBJ2-2; D ambiguous. CDR1 is SNHLY, CDR2 FYNNEI, per germline. The CDR3 consists of 14 residues. The V gene lost 6 bases and the J gene lost 0 bases, with 8 bases spanning the gap. The CDR3 loop reads CASRPRSNTGELFF. CDR3 in DNA: TGTGCCAGCAGGCCCAGGTCGAACACCGGGGAGCTGTTTTTT.

Concerning this clonotype: This may arise from a read error, as a much more abundant clone is one base away. The chain carries TRBV6-5 and TRBJ2-7; the D is unclear. Germline CDR1 MNHEY, CDR2 SVGAGI. This CDR3 contains 14 residues. The CDR3 here is CVSSYRSSSYEQYF. The CDR3 DNA sequence: TGTGTCAGCAGTTACCGGTCTTCCTCCTACGAGCAGTACTTC.

The V gene is TRBV9, the J gene TRBJ1-1; D possibly corresponds to TRBD1 (5 bases). Germline-derived CDR1 and CDR2 are SGDLS and YYNGEE. This CDR3 has 15 residues. Trimming pared 2 bases from V and 3 bases from J, leaving 14 bases between. The CDR3 protein is CASSVGTGWDTEAFF. CDR3 DNA: TGTGCCAGCAGCGTGGGGACGGGGTGGGACACTGAAGCTTTCTTT.

The chain is built from TRBV5-1 and TRBJ2-3; the D gene is possibly TRBD1 (6 bases). Per germline, CDR1 SGHRS and CDR2 YFSETQ. Deletions cut 4 bases from V and 4 bases from J, with 19 bases between. The CDR3 extends over 16 amino acids. In DNA, the CDR3 is TGCGCCAGCAGCGCCGGGGACAAGGCTTTCGCAGATACGCAGTATTTT. It is translated as CASSAGDKAFADTQYF.

The sample holds many counts of this clonotype. The rearrangement links TRBV28 to TRBJ2-2; tentatively, D is TRBD1 (6 bases). This CDR3 region has 12 residues. V lost 10 bases and J lost 8, with 14 bases in between. From germline, CDR1 is MDHEN and CDR2 SYDVKM. CDR3 in amino acids: CAIEQGRGELFF. The CDR3 DNA follows: TGTGCCATCGAACAGGGCAGGGGGGAGCTGTTTTTT. The variable domain in full, with the rest retrieved from reference TRBV28 and TRBJ2-2, is DVKVTQSSRYLVKRTGEKVFLECVQDMDHENMFWYRQDPGLGLRLIYFSYDVKMKEKGDIPEGYSVSREKKERFSLILESASTNQTSMYLCAIEQGRGELFFGEGSRLTVL.

Remarks on this clonotype: The junction and the germline gene differ at one end; a read error may be behind it. The chain couples TRBV6-5 to TRBJ1-2, with D uncertain. The CDR3 consists of 13 residues. Per the germline V gene, CDR1 is MNHEY and CDR2 is SVGAGI. CDR3 nucleotide sequence: TGTGCCAGCAGTAACTCCCAACTAAATGGCTACACCTTC. Protein sequence: CASSNSQLNGYTF.

This clonotype came up a few times. The CDR3 spells CASSFREYNTEAFF. The CDR3 DNA sequence: TGCGCCAGCAGCTTTAGGGAGTATAACACTGAAGCTTTCTTT. The genes are TRBV5-1 and TRBJ1-1; D unclear. Between the trimmed V and J ends, which lost 2 bases and 2 bases, there was a span of 10 bases. Germline V gives CDR1 SGHRS, CDR2 YFSETQ. This CDR3 spans 14 amino acids.

The chain uses TRBV28 and TRBJ1-5; no clear D. Trimming took off 6 bases at V and 9 bases at J, with 18 bases between the two ends. CDR3 length: 14 amino acids. Germline V gene sequence: CDR1 MDHEN, CDR2 SYDVKM. CDR3 DNA sequence: TGTGCCAGCAGCTTAGTCTGGGGAGATCGGCCCCAGCATTTT. It yields the protein CASSLVWGDRPQHF.